A selection of T cell receptor beta chains follows, all from one sample in a study of T cell responses to AZD1222 COVID-19 vaccine. Here immunoSEQ multiplex PCR was the method, and the copy in TCRdb shows in-frame clones only, minus some. The sample includes about 150,000 clones, less than 95% seen only once; the top ten take approximately 5.9%. The sequencing used peripheral blood, collected 28 days after the second AZD1222 dose. These TCRs come from an adult who received the AZD1222 COVID-19 vaccine. Each CDR3 is given with its conserved first and last residue. The D gene is left open where the match is weak. Clone size, where shown, is once, few, many, or a class for clones that have expanded.

>TRBJ2-3|-|TRBV3-1/TRBV3-2|TRBD2
TGTGCCAGCAGCCAAGTTTTAGCGGGGGGGTCAGACAGCACAGATACGCAGTATTTT
CASSQVLAGGSDSTDTQYF
>TRBJ2-7|-|TRBV28|TRBD2
TGTGCCAGCAGCCGGGGACTAGCGGGGGCGAGGGAGCAGTACTTC
CASSRGLAGAREQYF
>TRBJ1-4|-|TRBV9|TRBD1
TGTGCCAGCAGCATTTCGGACAGGGTGGCTAATGAAAAACTGTTTTTT
CASSISDRVANEKLFF
>TRBJ2-7|-|TRBV21-1|-
TGTGCCAGCAGCAAGGGACGGGACACCGGGACGAGTGGCTCCTACGAGCAGTACTTC
CASSKGRDTGTSGSYEQYF
>TRBJ2-7|-|TRBV19|TRBD2
TGTGCCAGTAGTATTGGGGGGGAAACTATCTACGAGCAGTACTTC
CASSIGGETIYEQYF
>TRBJ2-5|-|TRBV19|-
TGTGCCAGTAGTATAGACCAATCGGGCGAGACCCAGTACTTC
CASSIDQSGETQYF
>TRBJ1-2|few|TRBV10-2|-
TGCGCCAGCAGTGAGCAATTATATGGCTACACCTTC
CASSEQLYGYTF
>TRBJ1-3|-|TRBV5-1|-
TGCGCCAGCAGCCCCCGGACTGATGGAAACACCATATATTTT
CASSPRTDGNTIYF
>TRBJ2-1|-|TRBV5-1|-
TGCGCCAGCAGCTTCTTTGACGGGACGACTGGCAATGAGCAGTTCTTC
CASSFFDGTTGNEQFF
>TRBJ2-4|-|TRBV27|TRBD2
TGTGCCAGCAGTCCCCGACTAGCGGTAGCCAAAAACATTCAGTACTTC
CASSPRLAVAKNIQYF
>TRBJ2-5|-|TRBV5-1|-
TGCGCCAGCAGCCCGGTCGTTGCGGAGACCCAGTACTTC
CASSPVVAETQYF
>TRBJ1-2|-|TRBV7-9|-
TGTGCCAGCAGCTTAGGCCCTACCTCAAGTCAATTAGGCTACACCTTC
CASSLGPTSSQLGYTF
>TRBJ2-2|-|TRBV15|TRBD2
TGTGCCACCAGCAGGGGACTAGCGGGGGGGCTGAACACCGGGGAGCTGTTTTTT
CATSRGLAGGLNTGELFF
>TRBJ2-7|-|TRBV5-1|TRBD1
TGCGCCAGCAGCTACCGGGACAGCAACCCCTACGAGCAGTACTTC
CASSYRDSNPYEQYF
>TRBJ2-7|-|TRBV24-1|-
TGTGCCACCAGTGATTCCATTTCCGAGCAGTACTTC
CATSDSISEQYF
>TRBJ2-1|-|TRBV21-1|-
TGTGCCAGCAGCAAAAGGAGGGGCCCAATAGGGAATGAGCAGTTCTTC
CASSKRRGPIGNEQFF
>TRBJ2-7|-|TRBV7-2|-
TGTGCCAGCAGCTTAAACGGACGCCAGCTAGAGCAGTACTTC
CASSLNGRQLEQYF
>TRBJ1-6|-|TRBV6-5|TRBD1
TGTGCCAGCAGTTACTCAGGGGGCCGAAATTCACCCCTCCACTTT
CASSYSGGRNSPLHF
>TRBJ2-1|-|TRBV19|-
TGTGCCAGTAGTACTGGACAGAACAATGAGCAGTTCTTC
CASSTGQNNEQFF
>TRBJ1-2|once|TRBV19|-
TGTGCCAGTTCCCCCCTCCCGGGCTACACCTTC
CASSPLPGYTF
>TRBJ1-6|-|TRBV30|-
TGTGCCTGGGGGCGAGGAGGGTATTCACCCCTCCACTTT
CAWGRGGYSPLHF
>TRBJ2-3|-|TRBV5-6|-
TGTGCCAGCAGCTTGTTAGGAAGGAGCACAGATACGCAGTATTTT
CASSLLGRSTDTQYF
>TRBJ2-7|-|TRBV6-5|TRBD1
TGTGCCAGCCAGGGGGTGGGGACAGGGTACAACGAGCAGTACTTC
CASQGVGTGYNEQYF
>TRBJ2-1|-|TRBV9|TRBD2
TGTGCCAGCAGCGTAAGCGGGGGGGCCAATGAGCAGTTCTTC
CASSVSGGANEQFF
>TRBJ1-2|-|TRBV20-1|-
TGCAGTGCTAGCCAGGACTATGGCTACACCTTC
CSASQDYGYTF
>TRBJ1-6|-|TRBV6-1|-
TGTGCCAGCAGTGACGGCTTTTCCTATAATTCACCCCTCCACTTT
CASSDGFSYNSPLHF
>TRBJ1-4|-|TRBV10-1|TRBD1
TGCGCCAGCAGTGAGCCCCGGACAGGGGGCTGTGAAAAACTGTTTTTT
CASSEPRTGGCEKLFF
>TRBJ1-6|-|TRBV3-1/TRBV3-2|TRBD1
TGTGCCAGCAGCCAGGCCGGGACAGGACCACCCCTCCACTTT
CASSQAGTGPPLHF
>TRBJ1-4|-|TRBV6-5|TRBD1
TGTGCCAGCAGCGGTGGACAGGGGGGTGAAAAACTGTTTTTT
CASSGGQGGEKLFF
>TRBJ1-2|-|TRBV24-1|TRBD1
TGTGCCACCAGTGCCAGGACAGGGGAAGGCTACACCTTC
CATSARTGEGYTF
>TRBJ2-7|-|TRBV25-1|-
TGTGCCAGCAGTGATGACAGGAAAAATTCCTACGAGCAGTACTTC
CASSDDRKNSYEQYF
>TRBJ2-7|-|TRBV6-5|-
TGTGCCAGCGTAGATAGTTCCGGGGGTCGCGAGCAGTACTTC
CASVDSSGGREQYF
>TRBJ2-2|-|TRBV27|TRBD1
TGTGCCAGCAGCTTTGTTCAGGGGGTCGGTCTCGGGGAGCTGTTTTTT
CASSFVQGVGLGELFF
>TRBJ2-3|-|TRBV5-1|TRBD2
TGCGCCAGCAGCTCCGGACTAACTAGCGGGAGAACAGATACGCAGTATTTT
CASSSGLTSGRTDTQYF
>TRBJ2-1|-|TRBV13|TRBD2
TGTGCCAGCAGCTCCGGGGGTAGCGGGACCTACAATGAGCAGTTCTTC
CASSSGGSGTYNEQFF
>TRBJ2-7|-|TRBV10-3|-
TGTGCCATCAGTGAGTCGGGGACAAGATTGAACTACGAGCAGTACTTC
CAISESGTRLNYEQYF
>TRBJ2-1|once|TRBV6-2/TRBV6-3|-
TGTGCCAGCAGCCCAGTTGGGAATGAGCAGTTCTTC
CASSPVGNEQFF
>TRBJ2-7|-|TRBV18|TRBD1
TGTGCCAGCTCGCCCGGACAGGGAATGACCGAGCAGTACTTC
CASSPGQGMTEQYF
>TRBJ1-5|-|TRBV12-3/TRBV12-4|TRBD1
TGTGCCAGCACCCAGGGGGGTAATCAGCCCCAGCATTTT
CASTQGGNQPQHF
>TRBJ2-7|-|TRBV18|-
TGTGCCAGCTCTATTAGCGGCCCCTACGAGCAGTACTTC
CASSISGPYEQYF